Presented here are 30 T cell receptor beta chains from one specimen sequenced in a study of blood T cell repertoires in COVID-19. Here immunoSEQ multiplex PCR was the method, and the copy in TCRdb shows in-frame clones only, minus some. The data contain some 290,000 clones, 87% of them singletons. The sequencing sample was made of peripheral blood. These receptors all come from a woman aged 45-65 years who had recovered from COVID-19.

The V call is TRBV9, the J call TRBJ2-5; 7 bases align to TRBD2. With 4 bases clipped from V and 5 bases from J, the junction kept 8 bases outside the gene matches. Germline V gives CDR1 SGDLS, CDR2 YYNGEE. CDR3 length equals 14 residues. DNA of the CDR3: TGTGCCAGCAGCTTGGGACTACCAGGGGAGACCCAGTACTTC. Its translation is CASSLGLPGETQYF.

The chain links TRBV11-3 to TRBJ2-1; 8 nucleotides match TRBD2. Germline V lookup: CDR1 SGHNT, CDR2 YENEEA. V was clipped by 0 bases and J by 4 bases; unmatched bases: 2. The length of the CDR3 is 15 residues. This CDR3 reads CASSLEAGEYNEQFF. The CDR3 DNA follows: TGTGCCAGCAGCTTAGAAGCGGGGGAGTACAATGAGCAGTTCTTC.

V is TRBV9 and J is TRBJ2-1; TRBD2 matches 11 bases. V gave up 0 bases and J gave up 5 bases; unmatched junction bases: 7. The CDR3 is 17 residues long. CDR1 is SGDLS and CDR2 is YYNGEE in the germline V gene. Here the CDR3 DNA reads TGTGCCAGCAGCGTAGCCCCCACTAGCGGGAGCAACAATGAGCAGTTCTTC. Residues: CASSVAPTSGSNNEQFF. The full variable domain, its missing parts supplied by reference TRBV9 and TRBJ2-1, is DSGVTQTPKHLITATGQRVTLRCSPRSGDLSVYWYQQSLDQGLQFLIQYYNGEERAKGNILERFSAQQFPDLHSELNLSSLELGDSALYFCASSVAPTSGSNNEQFFGPGTRLTVL.

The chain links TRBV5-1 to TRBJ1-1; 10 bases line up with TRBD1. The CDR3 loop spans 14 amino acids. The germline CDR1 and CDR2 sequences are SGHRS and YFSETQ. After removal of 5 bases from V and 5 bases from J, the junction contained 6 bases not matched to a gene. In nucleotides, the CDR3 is TGCGCCAGCAGGGCTAGACAGGGGGCAACTGAAGCTTTCTTT. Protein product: CASRARQGATEAFF.

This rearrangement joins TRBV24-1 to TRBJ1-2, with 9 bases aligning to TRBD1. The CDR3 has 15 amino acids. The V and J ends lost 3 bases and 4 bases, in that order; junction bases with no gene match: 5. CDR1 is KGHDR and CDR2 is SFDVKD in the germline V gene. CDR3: CATSDNRGRVYGYTF. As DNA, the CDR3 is TGTGCCACCAGTGATAACAGGGGGCGAGTCTATGGCTACACCTTC.

CDR3 residues: CASSLTGTALPGELFF. CDR3 sequence (DNA): TGTGCCAGCAGCTTGACCGGGACAGCATTGCCCGGGGAGCTGTTTTTT. The chain uses TRBV5-5 and TRBJ2-2; 7 bases line up with TRBD1. CDR3 length: 16 amino acids. CDR1 and CDR2 (germline): SGHKS, YYEKEE (reference sequence). V was pared by 1 base and J by 6 bases, with 9 bases of the junction left unmatched.

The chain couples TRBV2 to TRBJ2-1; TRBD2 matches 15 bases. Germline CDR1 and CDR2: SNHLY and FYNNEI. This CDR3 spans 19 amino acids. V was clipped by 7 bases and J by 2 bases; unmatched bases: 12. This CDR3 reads CASKGPRTSGGDPYNEQFF. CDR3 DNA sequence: TGTGCCAGCAAGGGGCCCCGGACTAGCGGGGGGGATCCCTACAATGAGCAGTTCTTC.

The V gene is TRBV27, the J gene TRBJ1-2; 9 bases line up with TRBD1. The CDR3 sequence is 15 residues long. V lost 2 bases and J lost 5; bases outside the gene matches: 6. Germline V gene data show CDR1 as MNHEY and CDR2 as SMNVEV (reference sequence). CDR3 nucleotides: TGTGCCAGCAGTTTACGGCGACAGGGGGGATATGGCTACACCTTC. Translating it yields CASSLRRQGGYGYTF.

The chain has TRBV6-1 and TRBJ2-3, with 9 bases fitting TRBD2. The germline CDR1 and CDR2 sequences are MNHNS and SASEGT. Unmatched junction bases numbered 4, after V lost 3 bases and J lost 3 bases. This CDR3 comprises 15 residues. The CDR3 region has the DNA TGTGCCAGCAGTGAGAGCGGGAGGCAGACAGATACGCAGTATTTT. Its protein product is CASSESGRQTDTQYF.

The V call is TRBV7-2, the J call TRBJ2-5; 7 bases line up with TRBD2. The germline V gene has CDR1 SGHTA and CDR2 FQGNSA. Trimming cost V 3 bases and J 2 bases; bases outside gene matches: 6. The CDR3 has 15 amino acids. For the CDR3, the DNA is TGTGCCAGCAGCTTCAACGGGGGGTATCAAGAGACCCAGTACTTC. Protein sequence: CASSFNGGYQETQYF.

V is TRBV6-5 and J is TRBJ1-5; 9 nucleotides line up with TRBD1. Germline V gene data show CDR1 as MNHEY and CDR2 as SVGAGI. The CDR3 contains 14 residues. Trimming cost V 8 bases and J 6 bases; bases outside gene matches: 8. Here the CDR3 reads CASLGQGRSQPQHF. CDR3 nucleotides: TGTGCCAGCTTAGGACAGGGGAGGTCTCAGCCCCAGCATTTT.

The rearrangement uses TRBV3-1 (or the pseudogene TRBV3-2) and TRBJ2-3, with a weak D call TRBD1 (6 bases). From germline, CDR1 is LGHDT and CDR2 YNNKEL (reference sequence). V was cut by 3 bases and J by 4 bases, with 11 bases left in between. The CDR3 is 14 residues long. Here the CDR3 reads CASSHARGSDTQYF. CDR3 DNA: TGTGCCAGCAGCCACGCCAGGGGCTCAGATACGCAGTATTTT.

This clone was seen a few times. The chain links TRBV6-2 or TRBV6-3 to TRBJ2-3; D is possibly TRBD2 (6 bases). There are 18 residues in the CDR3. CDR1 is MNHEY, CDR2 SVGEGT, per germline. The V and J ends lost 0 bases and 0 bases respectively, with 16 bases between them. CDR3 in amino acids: CASSYSSLVTRSTDTQYF. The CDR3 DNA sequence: TGTGCCAGCAGTTACTCGAGTCTCGTGACTAGAAGCACAGATACGCAGTATTTT.

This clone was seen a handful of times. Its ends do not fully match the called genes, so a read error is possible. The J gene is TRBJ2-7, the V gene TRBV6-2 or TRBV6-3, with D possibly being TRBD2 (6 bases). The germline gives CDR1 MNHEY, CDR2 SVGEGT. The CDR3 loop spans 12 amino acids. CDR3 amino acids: CASSSREAGQDF. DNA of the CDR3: TGTGCCAGCAGTTCCAGGGAAGCGGGCCAGGACTTC.

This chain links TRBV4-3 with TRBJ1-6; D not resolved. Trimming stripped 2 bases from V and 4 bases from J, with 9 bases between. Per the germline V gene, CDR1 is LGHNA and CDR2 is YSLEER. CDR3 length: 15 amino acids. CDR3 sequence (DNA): TGCGCCAGCAGCCAATCGAACAGTTATAATTCACCCCTCCACTTT. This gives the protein CASSQSNSYNSPLHF.

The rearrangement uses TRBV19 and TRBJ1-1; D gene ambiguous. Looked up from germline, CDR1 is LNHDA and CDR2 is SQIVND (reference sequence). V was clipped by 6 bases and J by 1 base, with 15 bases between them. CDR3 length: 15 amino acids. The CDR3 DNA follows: TGTGCCAGTAGCCTAAAGGGCCGGGGGAACACTGAAGCTTTCTTT. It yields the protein CASSLKGRGNTEAFF.

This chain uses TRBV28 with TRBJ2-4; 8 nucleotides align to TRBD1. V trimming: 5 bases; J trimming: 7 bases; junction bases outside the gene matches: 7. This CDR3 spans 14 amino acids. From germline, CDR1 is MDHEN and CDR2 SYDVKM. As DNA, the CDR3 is TGTGCCAGCAGTCCCGGACAGGGCACGAACATTCAGTACTTC. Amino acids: CASSPGQGTNIQYF.

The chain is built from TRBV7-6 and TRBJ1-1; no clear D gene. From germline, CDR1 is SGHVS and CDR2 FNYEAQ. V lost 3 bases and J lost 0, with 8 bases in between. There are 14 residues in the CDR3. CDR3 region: CASSFGVMNTEAFF. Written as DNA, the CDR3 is TGTGCCAGCAGCTTCGGGGTGATGAACACTGAAGCTTTCTTT.

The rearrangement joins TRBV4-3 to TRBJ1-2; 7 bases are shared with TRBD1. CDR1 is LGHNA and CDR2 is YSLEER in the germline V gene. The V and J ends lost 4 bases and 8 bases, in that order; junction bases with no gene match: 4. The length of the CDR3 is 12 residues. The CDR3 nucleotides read TGCGCCAGCAGCCCAGGGGGTTGGGGCTACACCTTC. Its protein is CASSPGGWGYTF.

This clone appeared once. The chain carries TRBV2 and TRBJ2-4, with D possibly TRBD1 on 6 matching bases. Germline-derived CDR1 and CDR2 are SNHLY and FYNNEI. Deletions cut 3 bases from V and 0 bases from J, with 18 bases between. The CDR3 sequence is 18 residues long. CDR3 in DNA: TGTGCCAGCAGTGAGTCAGGGAGAGGGGGTGAAGCCAAAAACATTCAGTACTTC. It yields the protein CASSESGRGGEAKNIQYF.

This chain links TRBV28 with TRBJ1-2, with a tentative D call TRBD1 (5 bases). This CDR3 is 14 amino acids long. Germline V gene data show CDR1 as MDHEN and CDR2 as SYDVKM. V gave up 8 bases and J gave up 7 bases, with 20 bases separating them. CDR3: CASGRTLRLRGYTF. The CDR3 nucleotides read TGTGCCAGCGGAAGGACACTTAGATTACGTGGCTACACCTTC.

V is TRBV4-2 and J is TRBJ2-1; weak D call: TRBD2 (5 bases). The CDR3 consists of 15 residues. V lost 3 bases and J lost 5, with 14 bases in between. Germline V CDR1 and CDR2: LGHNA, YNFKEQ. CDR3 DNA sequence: TGTGCCAGCAGCCACCGACCGCGGGTACACAATGAGCAGTTCTTC. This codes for CASSHRPRVHNEQFF.

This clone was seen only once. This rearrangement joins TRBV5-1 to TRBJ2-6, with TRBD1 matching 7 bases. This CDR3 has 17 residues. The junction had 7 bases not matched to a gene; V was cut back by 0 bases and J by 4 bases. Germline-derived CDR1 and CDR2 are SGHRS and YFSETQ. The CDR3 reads CASSLGDRPSGANVLTF. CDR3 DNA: TGCGCCAGCAGCTTGGGGGACAGACCCTCCGGGGCCAACGTCCTGACTTTC.

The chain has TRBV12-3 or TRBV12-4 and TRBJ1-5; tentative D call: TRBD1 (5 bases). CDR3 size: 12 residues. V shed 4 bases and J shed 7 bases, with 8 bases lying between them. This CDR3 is CASSSGGQPQHF. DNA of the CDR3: TGTGCCAGCAGTTCCGGGGGACAGCCCCAGCATTTT.

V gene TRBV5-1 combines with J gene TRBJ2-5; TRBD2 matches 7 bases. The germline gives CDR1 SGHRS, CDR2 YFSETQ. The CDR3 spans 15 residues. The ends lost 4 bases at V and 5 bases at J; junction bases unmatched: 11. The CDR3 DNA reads TGCGCCAGCAGCCCCAAGCGGGGAGGGTACGAGACCCAGTACTTC. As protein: CASSPKRGGYETQYF.

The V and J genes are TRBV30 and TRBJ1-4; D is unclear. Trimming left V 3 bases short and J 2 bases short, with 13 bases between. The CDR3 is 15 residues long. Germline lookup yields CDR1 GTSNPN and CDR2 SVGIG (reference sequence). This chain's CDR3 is CAWSPRGRTNEKLFF. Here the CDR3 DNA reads TGTGCCTGGAGCCCGAGAGGTCGGACTAATGAAAAACTGTTTTTT.

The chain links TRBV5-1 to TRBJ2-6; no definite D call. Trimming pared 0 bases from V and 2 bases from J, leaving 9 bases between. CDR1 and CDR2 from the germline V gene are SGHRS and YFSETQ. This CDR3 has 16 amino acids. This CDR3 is CASSLDVSAGANVLTF. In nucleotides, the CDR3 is TGCGCCAGCAGCTTGGACGTTTCGGCTGGGGCCAACGTCCTGACTTTC.

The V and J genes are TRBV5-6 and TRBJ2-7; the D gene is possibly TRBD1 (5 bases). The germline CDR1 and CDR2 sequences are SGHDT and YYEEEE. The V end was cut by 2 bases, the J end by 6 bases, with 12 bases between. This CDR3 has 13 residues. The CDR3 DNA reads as TGTGCCAGCAGCTTAGGGGCAGGTTTCGAGCAGTACTTC. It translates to CASSLGAGFEQYF.

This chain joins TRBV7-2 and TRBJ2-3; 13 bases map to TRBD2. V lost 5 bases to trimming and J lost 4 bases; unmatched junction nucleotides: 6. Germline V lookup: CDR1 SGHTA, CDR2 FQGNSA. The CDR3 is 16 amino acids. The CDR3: CASSGGLAGVPDTQYF. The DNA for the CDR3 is TGTGCCAGCAGCGGTGGACTAGCGGGGGTGCCAGATACGCAGTATTTT.

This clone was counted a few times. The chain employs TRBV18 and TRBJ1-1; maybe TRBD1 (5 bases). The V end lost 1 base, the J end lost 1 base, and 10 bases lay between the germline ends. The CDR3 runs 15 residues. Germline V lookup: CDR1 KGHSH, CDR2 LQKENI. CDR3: CASSPQGWANTEAFF. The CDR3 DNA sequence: TGTGCCAGCTCACCACAGGGGTGGGCGAACACTGAAGCTTTCTTT.